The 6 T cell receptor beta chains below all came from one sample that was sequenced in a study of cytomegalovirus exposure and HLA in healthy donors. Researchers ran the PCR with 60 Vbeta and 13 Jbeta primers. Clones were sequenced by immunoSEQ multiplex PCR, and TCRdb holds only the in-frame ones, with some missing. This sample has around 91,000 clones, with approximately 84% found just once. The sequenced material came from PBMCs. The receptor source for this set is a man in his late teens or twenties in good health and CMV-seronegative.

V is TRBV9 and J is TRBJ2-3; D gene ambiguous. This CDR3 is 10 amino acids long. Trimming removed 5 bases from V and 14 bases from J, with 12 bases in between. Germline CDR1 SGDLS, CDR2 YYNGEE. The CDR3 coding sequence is TGTGCCAGCAGTCACTCGATCGGGTATTTT. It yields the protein CASSHSIGYF.

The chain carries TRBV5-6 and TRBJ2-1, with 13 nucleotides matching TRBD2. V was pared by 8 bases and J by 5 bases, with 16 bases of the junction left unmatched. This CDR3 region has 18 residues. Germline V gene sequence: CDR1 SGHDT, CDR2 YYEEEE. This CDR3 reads CASGARADGLAGDNEQFF. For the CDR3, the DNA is TGTGCCAGTGGAGCCCGGGCCGATGGACTAGCGGGAGACAATGAGCAGTTCTTC. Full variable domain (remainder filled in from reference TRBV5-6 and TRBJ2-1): DAGVTQSPTHLIKTRGQQVTLRCSPKSGHDTVSWYQQALGQGPQFIFQYYEEEERQRGNFPDRFSGHQFPNYSSELNVNALLLGDSALYLCASGARADGLAGDNEQFFGPGTRLTVL.

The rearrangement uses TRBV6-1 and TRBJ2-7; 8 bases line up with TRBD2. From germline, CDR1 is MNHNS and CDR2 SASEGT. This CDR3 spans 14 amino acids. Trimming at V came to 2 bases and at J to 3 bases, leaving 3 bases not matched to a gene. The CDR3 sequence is CASSEFGTSYEQYF. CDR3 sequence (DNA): TGTGCCAGCAGTGAATTCGGGACTAGCTACGAGCAGTACTTC.

In DNA, the CDR3 is TGCAGCGCTTCGGAGACTGTCTGGGTTGGAAAACTGTTTTTT. This encodes CSASETVWVGKLFF. The chain employs TRBV29-1 and TRBJ1-4; D not certain. Germline V gives CDR1 SQVTM, CDR2 ANQGSEA. V gave up 7 bases and J gave up 10 bases, with 22 bases separating them. The CDR3 sequence is 14 residues long.

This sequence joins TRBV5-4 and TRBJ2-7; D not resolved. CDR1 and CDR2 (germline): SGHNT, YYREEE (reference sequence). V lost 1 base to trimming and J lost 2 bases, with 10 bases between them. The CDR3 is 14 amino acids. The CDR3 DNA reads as TGTGCCAGCAGCTTGAAACTACTCCCCTACGAGCAGTACTTC. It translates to CASSLKLLPYEQYF.

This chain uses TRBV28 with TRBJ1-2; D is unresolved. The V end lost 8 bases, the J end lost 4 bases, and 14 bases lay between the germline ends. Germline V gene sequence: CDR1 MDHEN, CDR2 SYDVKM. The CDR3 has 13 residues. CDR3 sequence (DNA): TGTGCCAGCGGCCAGATCATCTTCTATGGCTACACCTTC. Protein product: CASGQIIFYGYTF.